This T cell receptor beta chain was recorded in a study of blood T cells in healthy people across ages. The study, taken as a whole, reports: While age rose, TCR beta diversity per million T cells dropped in a roughly linear way. When set beside aged donors, long-lived donors presented more naive CD4+ cells and higher diversity.

The donors, all healthy, were Caucasians living in Russia, aged roughly 6 to 100. Germline V gene lookup returns CDR1 SGHVS and CDR2 FQNEAQ. The V gene lost 3 bases and the J gene lost 2 bases, with 14 bases spanning the gap. The CDR3 covers 16 residues. The use of a sample-barcoded 5' primer and a J-beta primer mix characterized a second PCR of roughly 7 to 11 cycles. TCRdb analysed the 5' RACE reads with MiXCR anew, one entry per CDR3 protein. The table has 650,000 to 800,000 distinct CDR3 sequences, approximately 52% seen once. This clonotype has only a few counts. The antigen is not known. Sequencing was carried out using blood. The clonotype comes from a woman of 80 years or more in good health. The chain joins TRBV7-8 to TRBJ1-5; possibly TRBD1 for D (5 bases). The CDR3 region is CASSLVSRVGNQPQHF. The DNA for the CDR3 is TGTGCCAGCAGCTTGGTGAGCAGGGTCGGCAATCAGCCCCAGCATTTT.